This passage covers 19 T cell receptor beta chains from one sample sequenced in a study of long-term antiretroviral therapy in people with HIV. It was version v3.0 of the immunoSEQ assay that was run at survey level. Measured with immunoSEQ multiplex PCR; TCRdb has only the in-frame clones, and not every one. The sample lists about 24,000 clones, roughly 90% occurring once. The sample was unsorted PBMCs, taken 1.8 years before starting antiretroviral therapy. These receptor sequences come from a man in his forties or fifties with HIV.

The genes are TRBV29-1 and TRBJ1-1; TRBD1 agrees at 8 bases. The CDR3 length is 12 residues. Unmatched junction bases numbered 2, after V lost 5 bases and J lost 3 bases. Looked up from germline, CDR1 is SQVTM and CDR2 is ANQGSEA. CDR3 DNA: TGCAGCGTTAGGACAGGGTACACTGAAGCTTTCTTT. Its translation: CSVRTGYTEAFF.

This clone was observed once. The gene calls are TRBV4-1 and TRBJ1-3; D is uncertain. Trimming took off 0 bases at V and 2 bases at J, with 8 bases between the two ends. Germline-derived CDR1 and CDR2 are MGHRA and YSYEKL. The CDR3 is made up of 15 amino acids. The chain's CDR3 is CASSQDQTPGNTIYF. Here the CDR3 DNA reads TGCGCCAGCAGCCAAGACCAGACTCCTGGAAACACCATATATTTT.

V is TRBV19 and J is TRBJ2-3, with D perhaps TRBD2 (7 bases). CDR1 is LNHDA, CDR2 SQIVND, per germline (reference sequence). The CDR3 is 17 amino acids. Trimming took 7 bases from V and 0 from J, leaving 20 bases between them. CDR3 loop: CASNSPGRGPSTDTQYF. Written as DNA, the CDR3 is TGTGCCAGTAACTCCCCTGGGCGGGGGCCTAGCACAGATACGCAGTATTTT.

V usage is TRBV27 and J usage is TRBJ1-2; 9 bases map to TRBD1. The CDR3 covers 16 residues. V lost 1 base to trimming and J lost 4 bases; unmatched junction nucleotides: 7. Germline V lookup: CDR1 MNHEY, CDR2 SMNVEV (reference sequence). The CDR3 nucleotides are TGTGCCAGCAGTTTATTCCCGGGACAGGGAATCTATGGCTACACCTTC. The encoded protein is CASSLFPGQGIYGYTF.

This chain links TRBV27 with TRBJ1-6, with a weak D call TRBD1 (5 bases). Trimming left V 5 bases short and J 5 bases short, with 10 bases between. The CDR3 loop spans 14 amino acids. Germline values: CDR1 MNHEY, CDR2 SMNVEV (reference sequence). The CDR3 loop reads CASSDSYHNSPLHF. In DNA, the CDR3 is TGTGCCAGCAGTGACAGTTACCATAATTCACCCCTCCACTTT.

This clone was observed once. For the CDR3, the DNA is TGTGCCAGCAGCTTGTCGGCAGGGGCGGGGACCCAGTACTTC. Residues: CASSLSAGAGTQYF. The chain employs TRBV5-4 and TRBJ2-5, with D possibly matching TRBD1 (6 bases). Germline V gives CDR1 SGHNT, CDR2 YYREEE (reference sequence). CDR3 length equals 14 residues. Trimming took off 1 base at V and 7 bases at J, with 14 bases between the two ends.

The rearrangement uses TRBV4-2 and TRBJ2-3; perhaps TRBD2 as D (5 bases). Looked up from germline, CDR1 is LGHNA and CDR2 is YNFKEQ. Trimming cost V 1 base and J 2 bases, with 10 bases left between them. The length of the CDR3 is 15 residues. This CDR3 is CASSQVREITDTQYF. In DNA, the CDR3 is TGTGCCAGCAGCCAAGTACGGGAAATCACAGATACGCAGTATTTT.

V usage is TRBV7-9 and J usage is TRBJ2-3, with 7 bases aligning to TRBD2. CDR1 and CDR2 (germline): SEHNR, FQNEAQ (reference sequence). The V gene end was trimmed by 8 bases and the J gene end by 0 bases; junction bases not matched to a gene: 5. This CDR3 contains 14 residues. Written as DNA, the CDR3 is TGTGCCAGCCTTAGCGGGCCAAGCACAGATACGCAGTATTTT. Translated: CASLSGPSTDTQYF.

This chain connects TRBV5-1 to TRBJ2-1, with 7 bases identical to TRBD1. V dropped 4 bases and J dropped 5; count of bases not matched to a gene: 6. Germline V lookup: CDR1 SGHRS, CDR2 YFSETQ. This CDR3 has 14 amino acids. This CDR3 is CASSKDRPDNEQFF. The CDR3 DNA reads as TGCGCCAGCAGCAAGGACAGGCCGGACAATGAGCAGTTCTTC.

DNA for the CDR3: TGTGCCAGCTCCCGGACAGATGCAAATGAAAAACTGTTTTTT. It specifies CASSRTDANEKLFF. The chain recombines TRBV18 with TRBJ1-4; D perhaps matches TRBD1 (6 bases). Between the trimmed V and J ends, which lost 6 bases and 5 bases, there was a span of 13 bases. Looked up from germline, CDR1 is KGHSH and CDR2 is LQKENI. CDR3 length: 14 amino acids.

The chain combines TRBV6-1 with TRBJ1-1, with 9 bases fitting TRBD1. The CDR3 has 13 residues. The trim removed 10 bases at V and 4 bases at J, leaving 7 bases unmatched. Per germline, CDR1 MNHNS and CDR2 SASEGT. The CDR3 protein is CATRTGDITEAFF. The CDR3 DNA reads as TGTGCCACCAGGACAGGGGATATCACTGAAGCTTTCTTT.

The gene calls are TRBV18 and TRBJ2-1, with 14 bases that match TRBD2. The CDR3 has 15 amino acids. Trimming at V came to 5 bases and at J to 9 bases, leaving 6 bases not matched to a gene. Germline V CDR1 and CDR2: KGHSH, LQKENI. In DNA, the CDR3 is TGTGCCAGCTCATCGACTAGCGGGGGGGACCTTGAGCAGTTCTTC. Its translation: CASSSTSGGDLEQFF. Combining the CDR3 with reference TRBV18 and TRBJ2-1 gives the whole variable domain NAGVMQNPRHLVRRRGQEARLRCSPMKGHSHVYWYRQLPEEGLKFMVYLQKENIIDESGMPKERFSAEFPKEGPSILRIQQVVRGDSAAYFCASSSTSGGDLEQFFGPGTRLTVL.

The gene calls are TRBV7-6 and TRBJ1-5, with D possibly being TRBD1 (5 bases). Germline V lookup: CDR1 SGHVS, CDR2 FNYEAQ. The CDR3 runs to 13 residues. Trimming stripped 1 base from V and 5 bases from J, with 6 bases between. CDR3 loop: CASSLEGYQPQHF. In DNA form, the CDR3 reads TGTGCCAGCAGCTTAGAGGGGTATCAGCCCCAGCATTTT.

The chain couples TRBV7-6 to TRBJ2-2; D unresolved. The CDR3 is 14 amino acids. V shed 5 bases and J shed 6 bases, with 13 bases lying between them. Germline V gives CDR1 SGHVS, CDR2 FNYEAQ. CDR3 nucleotides: TGTGCCAGCAGCCTTTGGTCCAGGTCCGGGGAGCTGTTTTTT. Protein: CASSLWSRSGELFF.

This clone has a single count. The chain has TRBV6-6 and TRBJ1-5; tentatively, D is TRBD1 (6 bases). The CDR3 is 15 residues long. Trimming took 6 bases from V and 0 from J, leaving 12 bases between them. Looked up from germline, CDR1 is MNHNY and CDR2 is SVGAGI (reference sequence). CDR3 coding DNA: TGTGCCAGCAGGGCGACGGGACATAGCAATCAGCCCCAGCATTTT. Its translation: CASRATGHSNQPQHF.

The chain carries TRBV7-2 and TRBJ1-5, with D unclear. The CDR3 is 13 residues long. V lost 7 bases and J 5 bases, leaving 12 bases between the germline ends. Germline V gene lookup returns CDR1 SGHTA and CDR2 FQGNSA. CDR3 loop: CASTMGRDQPQHF. DNA for the CDR3: TGTGCCAGCACCATGGGCCGAGATCAGCCCCAGCATTTT.

The V gene is TRBV5-1, the J gene TRBJ2-1; D unresolved. CDR1 is SGHRS and CDR2 is YFSETQ in the germline V gene. The CDR3 has 15 amino acids. The V end was cut by 0 bases, the J end by 5 bases, with 12 bases between. The CDR3 here is CASSLGSPLHNEQFF. The CDR3 DNA reads as TGCGCCAGCAGCTTGGGGTCTCCCCTCCACAATGAGCAGTTCTTC.

This chain links TRBV30 with TRBJ2-1; a weak D match, TRBD1 (5 bases). Germline assignment: CDR1 GTSNPN and CDR2 SVGIG (reference sequence). V gave up 0 bases and J gave up 3 bases, with 12 bases separating them. The CDR3 is 15 amino acids. DNA for the CDR3: TGTGCCTGGAGTGTTATGGGGCTTCACTACAATGAGCAGTTCTTC. It translates to CAWSVMGLHYNEQFF.

The chain couples TRBV29-1 to TRBJ2-1; 10 positions match TRBD1. After removal of 7 bases from V and 3 bases from J, the junction contained 6 bases not matched to a gene. This CDR3 comprises 14 residues. Germline-derived CDR1 and CDR2 are SQVTM and ANQGSEA. The CDR3: CSAQGDRGYNEQFF. Written as DNA, the CDR3 is TGCAGCGCCCAGGGGGACAGGGGCTACAATGAGCAGTTCTTC.